This is a list of T cell receptor beta chains from one sample in a study of identical twins. Using its own MiXCR run on the 5' RACE reads, TCRdb lists one record per CDR3 protein. The sample has around 250,000 distinct CDR3 sequences, about 8.9% seen once; the top ten hold 3% to 3.5%. These data also featured in a second study, about yellow fever vaccine responses in identical twins.

Sequencing used CD8+ T cells sorted from blood. Every receptor here comes from a woman in her late teens or twenties in good health. Each CDR3 is given with its conserved first and last residue. The order of the fields is D gene, CDR3 length, V gene, clone size, J gene, CDR3 protein, CDR3 DNA. D genes are given only for firm matches. Size is omitted from some rows. Given values are once, few, many or a class for expanded clones.

NA,11,TRBV7-2,NA,TRBJ2-7,CASGRSYEQYF,TGTGCCAGCGGAAGATCATACGAGCAGTACTTC
NA,11,TRBV20-1,NA,TRBJ2-1,CSARDRPEQFF,TGCAGTGCTAGAGATAGGCCAGAGCAGTTCTTC
NA,15,TRBV7-9,NA,TRBJ1-3,CASRLTTGSGNTIYF,TGTGCCAGCAGGCTTACGACAGGCTCTGGAAACACCATATATTTT
NA,14,TRBV6-5,many,TRBJ2-7,CASSYLGAVYEQYF,TGTGCCAGCAGTTACCTCGGGGCCGTCTACGAGCAGTACTTC
TRBD1,15,TRBV4-3,many,TRBJ2-7,CASSQDGTGPDEQYF,TGCGCCAGCAGCCAAGATGGGACAGGCCCCGACGAGCAGTACTTC
NA,16,TRBV7-9,few,TRBJ2-3,CASSLQPPGPGDTQYF,TGTGCCAGCAGCTTACAGCCTCCGGGACCGGGAGATACGCAGTATTTT
TRBD1,14,TRBV5-5,few,TRBJ1-1,CASSLTGAGAEAFF,TGTGCCAGCAGTTTGACAGGGGCGGGTGCTGAAGCTTTCTTT
NA,12,TRBV29-1,many,TRBJ1-4,CSGRGASEKLFF,TGCAGCGGTCGGGGGGCGAGTGAAAAACTGTTTTTT
NA,16,TRBV2,NA,TRBJ2-7,CASSGGRVSGSYEQYF,TGTGCCAGCAGTGGGGGAAGGGTTAGCGGATCCTACGAGCAGTACTTC
TRBD1,14,TRBV5-1,NA,TRBJ2-7,CASSFGTGGFEQYF,TGCGCCAGCAGCTTTGGGACAGGGGGCTTCGAGCAGTACTTC
NA,15,TRBV19,few,TRBJ2-1,CASSLTGLDYNEQFF,TGTGCCAGTAGTCTAACGGGACTGGACTACAATGAGCAGTTCTTC
NA,14,TRBV5-1,few,TRBJ2-2,CASSLVSEGGELFF,TGCGCCAGCAGCTTGGTGTCGGAAGGCGGGGAGCTGTTTTTT
TRBD2,16,TRBV4-1,few,TRBJ2-7,CASSQDRGLGLYEQYF,TGCGCCAGCAGCCAAGATAGAGGACTAGGACTCTACGAGCAGTACTTC
TRBD2,15,TRBV7-6,few,TRBJ2-7,CASSPWTSGSYEQYF,TGTGCCAGCAGCCCTTGGACTAGCGGGAGCTACGAGCAGTACTTC
TRBD1,14,TRBV7-9,few,TRBJ2-7,CASSVRDRIYEQYF,TGTGCCAGCAGCGTCCGGGACAGGATATACGAGCAGTACTTC
NA,14,TRBV7-2,many,TRBJ2-3,CASSLEGMADTQYF,TGTGCCAGCAGCTTAGAGGGGATGGCAGATACGCAGTATTTT
NA,15,TRBV3-1,NA,TRBJ2-1,CASSQDRVSMVEQFF,TGTGCCAGCAGCCAAGATCGGGTCAGTATGGTTGAGCAGTTCTTC
TRBD2,18,TRBV28,NA,TRBJ2-2,CASGFADEAGGFTGELFF,TGTGCCAGCGGTTTCGCGGACGAAGCGGGAGGGTTCACCGGGGAGCTGTTTTTT
TRBD2,14,TRBV7-2,few,TRBJ2-3,CASSLLAAGDTQYF,TGTGCCAGCAGCCTACTAGCGGCAGGGGATACGCAGTATTTT
TRBD1,14,TRBV5-1,NA,TRBJ1-4,CASSVDRGGEKLFF,TGCGCCAGCAGCGTGGACAGGGGTGGAGAAAAACTGTTTTTT
TRBD1,14,TRBV20-1,NA,TRBJ2-7,CSARDVTGSYEQYF,TGCAGTGCTAGAGATGTGACAGGGAGCTACGAGCAGTACTTC
NA,12,TRBV20-1,few,TRBJ2-3,CSAPPPLDTQYF,TGCAGTGCTCCCCCCCCTTTAGATACGCAGTATTTT
TRBD1,14,TRBV15,NA,TRBJ1-5,CATSTDRGLQPQHF,TGTGCCACCAGCACCGACAGGGGGCTTCAGCCCCAGCATTTT
TRBD2,16,TRBV7-9,NA,TRBJ2-4,CASSSSERGWENIQYF,TGTGCCAGCAGCTCGAGTGAGCGGGGATGGGAAAACATTCAGTACTTC
TRBD1,15,TRBV7-6,few,TRBJ2-7,CASSWYPGQGNEQYF,TGTGCCAGCAGCTGGTACCCGGGACAGGGTAACGAGCAGTACTTC
TRBD2,15,TRBV4-3,many,TRBJ2-7,CASSYALAPTYEQYF,TGCGCCAGCAGCTATGCACTAGCGCCAACCTACGAGCAGTACTTC
NA,15,TRBV4-3,many,TRBJ2-7,CASSQDLRGTYEQYF,TGCGCCAGCAGCCAAGATCTCAGGGGCACCTACGAGCAGTACTTC
NA,14,TRBV4-1,few,TRBJ2-7,CASSQVTGSYEQYF,TGCGCCAGCAGCCAAGTAACAGGATCCTACGAGCAGTACTTC
NA,13,TRBV18,few,TRBJ2-7,CASSPPSRNEQYF,TGTGCCAGCTCACCACCGTCGAGGAACGAGCAGTACTTC
NA,13,TRBV7-9,few,TRBJ2-1,CASSHESDNEQFF,TGTGCCAGCAGCCATGAGAGCGACAATGAGCAGTTCTTC
NA,16,TRBV12-3/TRBV12-4,few,TRBJ2-3,CASSLWGLADTDTQYF,TGTGCCAGCAGTTTATGGGGGCTAGCGGACACAGATACGCAGTATTTT
NA,13,TRBV20-1,many,TRBJ2-7,CSAREAGYYEQYF,TGCAGTGCTAGAGAGGCGGGGTACTACGAGCAGTACTTC
NA,15,TRBV3-1,NA,TRBJ2-3,CASSPTPETRDTQYF,TGTGCCAGCAGCCCGACCCCGGAGACACGAGATACGCAGTATTTT
NA,17,TRBV12-3/TRBV12-4,few,TRBJ2-1,CASIITPSASIIDEQFF,TGTGCCAGCATCATTACCCCTAGCGCAAGTATCATCGATGAGCAGTTCTTC
TRBD2,16,TRBV20-1,few,TRBJ2-7,CSARRSGGLAGVEQYF,TGCAGTGCTAGACGGTCCGGAGGACTAGCGGGAGTCGAGCAGTACTTC
TRBD2,15,TRBV7-6,NA,TRBJ2-7,CASSLTTSGSLEQYF,TGTGCCAGCAGCTTAACTACTAGCGGGAGTCTGGAGCAGTACTTC
TRBD1,13,TRBV29-1,many,TRBJ2-5,CSVARDSQETQYF,TGCAGCGTTGCCCGGGACAGCCAAGAGACCCAGTACTTC